This T cell receptor (beta chain) is drawn from a study of T cell repertoires in cytomegalovirus infection. As for the study in general: It can be stated that public TCR beta signatures indicated CMV infection as well as a matching HLA type.

This clonotype was detected a few times. Antigen specificity is unknown. Study-wide points: Across the ex vivo response, the dominant clonotypes were HLA-C-restricted CMV-specific TCR beta clonotypes. Carriers of CMV plus the relevant HLA were identified by cumulative public TCR beta family frequency.

The CDR3 loop spans 16 amino acids. Per germline, CDR1 MGHDK and CDR2 SYGVNS. J gave up 10 bases and V 6 bases, and 15 bases lay outside the gene matches. TCRdb used MiXCR to reprocess the reads, holding one entry per CDR3 protein. In the table there are approximately 550,000 distinct CDR3 sequences, more than 15% of which are singletons. The specimen was CD8+ T cells from PBMCs. This clonotype was sampled from a human donor in good health (CMV status not recorded). Some clones in this sample may be carry-over from other donors' samples. V usage is TRBV25-1 and J usage is TRBJ1-6, with 7 nucleotides matching TRBD1. The CDR3 bases are TGTGCCAGCAGCCCCGGGACAGACGAAGTAGAGTCACCCCTCCACTTT. It codes for CASSPGTDEVESPLHF.